This T cell receptor beta chain was captured in a study of T cells in tuberculosis. This clone has just a few counts. TCRdb keeps only in-frame clones here, not all; method: immunoSEQ multiplex PCR. The sample holds tens of thousands of clones, 85% to 95% seen once. Time point noted: new active TB diagnosis, blood taken before or within 7 days of starting treatment. The sequence came from an adult with tuberculosis. The sequenced sample was PBMCs, obtained at tuberculosis diagnosis.

CDR3 coding DNA: TGTGCCAGCAGCCAGACAGCGAGCTCCTACGAGCAGTACTTC. The encoded protein is CASSQTASSYEQYF. This sequence joins TRBV6-6 and TRBJ2-7, with D tentatively TRBD1 (5 bases). The V gene lost 6 bases and the J gene lost 0 bases, with 12 bases spanning the gap. The CDR3 is 14 amino acids. Germline V gene data show CDR1 as MNHNY and CDR2 as SVGAGI (reference sequence).